This T cell receptor beta chain emerged from a study of T cell responses to AZD1222 COVID-19 vaccine (dated by TCRdb to the early 2020s). For the wider study: AZD1222 recipients with second doses at about 4 weeks or about 12 weeks were pooled, because spike-specific TCR depth and breadth did not differ between schedules. A total of 230 to 250 trial participants underwent TCR sequencing, of whom about 210 had received two doses of AZD1222 and around 25 had received two doses of the MenACWY control vaccine. Trial participants were enrolled into age subgroups of 18-55, 56-69 and 70-plus years, which contained about 150, 27 and 61 TCR-sequenced participants, respectively. The paper's findings and limits, for the study overall: Because no day 14 peak-response samples were available, the repertoires could be characterized only after the peak T cell response. The vaccine-associated CD4 TCRs covered the entire spike protein, and the dominant responses fell in regions 160-218 and 743-854. After two AZD1222 doses, both the breadth and the depth of spike-specific TCRs were significantly higher than at day 0 and than in MenACWY recipients. In the small 56-69-year group, the increase in depth fell short of significance, most likely because of low power. Nearly half of unique spike-specific TCRs reportedly recognized epitopes outside regions mutated in the B.1.351 and B.1.1.7 variants. Participants were mostly white British, with more females than males. The authors suggested clonal diversity may have been underestimated. Conclusions about previously exposed vaccinees were limited because only six AZD1222 recipients were SARS-CoV-2 seropositive at baseline.

The CDR3 regions of human TCRbeta chains were analyzed by immunosequencing. The authors processed their data as follows. Repertoire TCRs were checked for matches against a reference library of SARS-CoV-2-specific TCRs that had been generated using the MIRA antigen-specificity platform. Breadth was defined as the fraction of unique TCRs that were SARS-CoV-2-associated, and depth was defined as the fraction of total T cells that were SARS-CoV-2-associated. Each spike-specific TCR was assigned to its reactive spike region and to a CD4 or CD8 class using the MIRA data. Log10-transformed breadth and depth values were compared by one-way ANOVA with Sidak's multiple comparisons tests. TCRdb's version of the immuneACCESS table is confined to in-frame rearrangements and falls short of the full clone set. An unresolved V gene accounts for under half of the shortfall where checked; the remainder is of unknown origin. The V and J calls and clone size are taken from that table; D and trimming were inferred from the DNA. Here the sample has 130,000 or so clones; about 94% occur a single time. The ten largest account for around 7% of the sample.

The sample's time point label, in plain terms: baseline before first vaccination. Samples from vaccinated people were obtained from the UK trials COV001 and COV002, which included a single-blind randomized controlled phase 2/3 trial of AZD1222 (ChAdOx1 nCoV-19) in healthy adults. Trial participant PBMC samples were collected at day 0 and day 28 after the second dose for TCRbeta chain sequencing. Here V drops 3 bases and J drops 2 bases, and the junction holds 4 bases not matched to any gene. The CDR3 sequence holds 14 residues, the cysteine and phenylalanine included. CDR3 DNA only is kept here, 42 bases in frame from base 1. Per the germline V gene (reference sequence), SGHNT is the CDR1 and YYREEE is the CDR2. Remarks on this clone: This clone's antigen is unknown. No per-base quality is available; no much larger clone lies one base away.

This receptor was identified in an adult in good health. This chain is built from TRBV5-4 and TRBJ2-5, and TRBD1 matches 7 of the central bases. This material consisted of peripheral blood, taken on day 0 of AZD1222 vaccination. The CDR3 amino acid sequence is: CASSSGQAQETQYF. The DNA reads TGTGCCAGCAGCTCAGGACAGGCTCAAGAGACCCAGTACTTC.